A selection of T cell receptor beta chains follows, all from one sample in a study of T cell responses to AZD1222 COVID-19 vaccine. TCRdb's table, derived via immunoSEQ multiplex PCR, lists solely in-frame clones and lacks some. The data contain fewer than 100,000 clones, roughly 80% of them singletons. This sample comprised peripheral blood, obtained 28 days after the second AZD1222 dose. These receptors were obtained from an adult who received the AZD1222 COVID-19 vaccine. CDR3s include the opening cysteine and the closing phenylalanine or tryptophan. D genes are given only for firm matches. Clone size, where shown, is once, few, many, or a class for clones that have expanded.

d_call: TRBD1; v_call: TRBV5-1; j_call: TRBJ1-1; clone_size: .; cdr3_nt: TGCGCCAGCAGCTGCAGGGGGCAGGTCACTGAAGCTTTCTTT; cdr3_aa: CASSCRGQVTEAFF
d_call: TRBD1; v_call: TRBV29-1; j_call: TRBJ2-7; clone_size: .; cdr3_nt: TGCAGCGTTGATTCCAGGGGGACAGGCGGAAACGAGCAGTACTTC; cdr3_aa: CSVDSRGTGGNEQYF
d_call: TRBD1; v_call: TRBV9; j_call: TRBJ1-1; clone_size: .; cdr3_nt: TGTGCCAGCAGCACAGGGGACTTCACTGAAGCTTTCTTT; cdr3_aa: CASSTGDFTEAFF
d_call: .; v_call: TRBV2; j_call: TRBJ1-1; clone_size: .; cdr3_nt: TGTGCCAGCAGAAAGACAGAATCCAACACTGAAGCTTTCTTT; cdr3_aa: CASRKTESNTEAFF
d_call: .; v_call: TRBV27; j_call: TRBJ1-1; clone_size: .; cdr3_nt: TGTGCCAGCAGTAATCTGGGCTACACTGAAGCTTTCTTT; cdr3_aa: CASSNLGYTEAFF
d_call: TRBD1; v_call: TRBV7-8; j_call: TRBJ1-1; clone_size: .; cdr3_nt: TGTGCCAGCAGCTTCTCCGGGACAGGGGAAGCTTTCTTT; cdr3_aa: CASSFSGTGEAFF
d_call: TRBD2; v_call: TRBV13; j_call: TRBJ2-3; clone_size: .; cdr3_nt: TGTGCCAGCAGCTCCACTAGCGGGGGCAGCACAGATACGCAGTATTTT; cdr3_aa: CASSSTSGGSTDTQYF
d_call: .; v_call: TRBV3-1/TRBV3-2; j_call: TRBJ1-2; clone_size: .; cdr3_nt: TGTGCCAGCAGCCAGTCGGTGCCAGGATGGTACACCTTC; cdr3_aa: CASSQSVPGWYTF
d_call: .; v_call: TRBV27; j_call: TRBJ1-6; clone_size: .; cdr3_nt: TGTGCCAGCAGGGATTGGGACGGCCATAATTCACCCCTCCACTTT; cdr3_aa: CASRDWDGHNSPLHF
d_call: .; v_call: TRBV19; j_call: TRBJ2-5; clone_size: .; cdr3_nt: TGTGCCAGTAGATCGACGGACCAAGAGACCCAGTACTTC; cdr3_aa: CASRSTDQETQYF
d_call: .; v_call: TRBV9; j_call: TRBJ2-3; clone_size: .; cdr3_nt: TGTGCCAGCAGCGTAGACGCTACTCCCACAGATACGCAGTATTTT; cdr3_aa: CASSVDATPTDTQYF
d_call: .; v_call: TRBV4-3; j_call: TRBJ1-2; clone_size: .; cdr3_nt: TGCGCCAGCAGCCAAGATCGGCAGGGGATAGACTATGGCTACACCTTC; cdr3_aa: CASSQDRQGIDYGYTF
d_call: TRBD2; v_call: TRBV5-1; j_call: TRBJ2-1; clone_size: once; cdr3_nt: TGCGCCAGCAGCTTTTTTGCGGGGGAGGAGCAGTTCTTC; cdr3_aa: CASSFFAGEEQFF
d_call: .; v_call: TRBV5-1; j_call: TRBJ2-1; clone_size: .; cdr3_nt: TGCGCCAGCAGCTTGGTCGCTAATGAGCAGTTCTTC; cdr3_aa: CASSLVANEQFF
d_call: .; v_call: TRBV9; j_call: TRBJ2-6; clone_size: .; cdr3_nt: TGTGCCAGCAGCGTTTTCGTAGACTCTGGGGCCAACGTCCTGACTTTC; cdr3_aa: CASSVFVDSGANVLTF
d_call: TRBD1; v_call: TRBV12-3/TRBV12-4; j_call: TRBJ2-7; clone_size: .; cdr3_nt: TGTGCCAGCAGCCGGGACAGGGGCTACGAGCAGTACTTC; cdr3_aa: CASSRDRGYEQYF
d_call: TRBD1; v_call: TRBV19; j_call: TRBJ1-2; clone_size: .; cdr3_nt: TGTGCCACTCACAGGGGGCGCGAGAACTATGGCTACACCTTC; cdr3_aa: CATHRGRENYGYTF
d_call: .; v_call: TRBV6-5; j_call: TRBJ1-1; clone_size: .; cdr3_nt: TGTGCCAGCAGTTACCTTCTGAGGGTCGGCACTGAAGCTTTCTTT; cdr3_aa: CASSYLLRVGTEAFF
d_call: TRBD2; v_call: TRBV28; j_call: TRBJ2-7; clone_size: .; cdr3_nt: TGTGCCTCGGGGGGACTCTACGAGCAGTACTTC; cdr3_aa: CASGGLYEQYF
d_call: .; v_call: TRBV23-1; j_call: TRBJ1-1; clone_size: once; cdr3_nt: TGCGCCAGCAGTCACCAGGGACAAATGAACACTGAAGCTTTCTTT; cdr3_aa: CASSHQGQMNTEAFF
d_call: TRBD2; v_call: TRBV7-2; j_call: TRBJ2-7; clone_size: .; cdr3_nt: TGTGCCAGCAGCTTGCCGCGTAGCGGGGGGAGATACGAGCAGTACTTC; cdr3_aa: CASSLPRSGGRYEQYF
d_call: .; v_call: TRBV6-5; j_call: TRBJ2-2; clone_size: .; cdr3_nt: TGTGCCAGCAGCTCCGGGACATTCTACACCGGGGAGCTGTTTTTT; cdr3_aa: CASSSGTFYTGELFF
d_call: .; v_call: TRBV5-1; j_call: TRBJ1-2; clone_size: .; cdr3_nt: TGCGCCAGCAGCTGGGGGACGGGTGATGGCTACACCTTC; cdr3_aa: CASSWGTGDGYTF
d_call: .; v_call: TRBV7-9; j_call: TRBJ1-4; clone_size: .; cdr3_nt: TGTGCCAGCAGCTTACCGGGTAGAGGTGAAAAACTGTTTTTT; cdr3_aa: CASSLPGRGEKLFF
d_call: .; v_call: TRBV29-1; j_call: TRBJ1-2; clone_size: .; cdr3_nt: TGCAGCGTTGGGTCAACGGGCTATGGCTACACCTTC; cdr3_aa: CSVGSTGYGYTF
d_call: TRBD2; v_call: TRBV5-1; j_call: TRBJ2-1; clone_size: .; cdr3_nt: TGCGCCAGCAGCTTGGGACTAGCGGGAGACATTGAGCAGTTCTTC; cdr3_aa: CASSLGLAGDIEQFF
d_call: .; v_call: TRBV13; j_call: TRBJ1-6; clone_size: .; cdr3_nt: TGTGCCAGCACCCGCGCGAGGCTACATTCACCCCTCCACTTT; cdr3_aa: CASTRARLHSPLHF
d_call: .; v_call: TRBV18; j_call: TRBJ1-1; clone_size: .; cdr3_nt: TGTGCCAGCTCCCCCGGAGCAGGGGACCCGGGGGCTTTCTTT; cdr3_aa: CASSPGAGDPGAFF
d_call: TRBD2; v_call: TRBV19; j_call: TRBJ2-7; clone_size: once; cdr3_nt: TGTGCCAGTAGTATAGGGGGGGGAATGGTCTACGAGCAGTACTTC; cdr3_aa: CASSIGGGMVYEQYF
d_call: TRBD2; v_call: TRBV10-3; j_call: TRBJ2-3; clone_size: .; cdr3_nt: TGTGCCATCAGCGCACTAGCGGCCGGAGATACGCAGTATTTT; cdr3_aa: CAISALAAGDTQYF
d_call: .; v_call: TRBV5-1; j_call: TRBJ2-7; clone_size: few; cdr3_nt: TGCGCCAGCAGCTTCGGGACGGGCTCCTACGAGCAGTACTTC; cdr3_aa: CASSFGTGSYEQYF
d_call: .; v_call: TRBV12-3/TRBV12-4; j_call: TRBJ2-3; clone_size: few; cdr3_nt: TGTGCCAGCAAGATCTCCGGGTATACGCAGTATTTT; cdr3_aa: CASKISGYTQYF
d_call: .; v_call: TRBV6-5; j_call: TRBJ1-1; clone_size: .; cdr3_nt: TGTGCCAGCACTTCAGGGAATACCGCGAATGCTTTCTTT; cdr3_aa: CASTSGNTANAFF
d_call: .; v_call: TRBV2; j_call: TRBJ1-2; clone_size: few; cdr3_nt: TGTGCCAGCAGACAGACAGGTACCAACTATGGCTACACCTTC; cdr3_aa: CASRQTGTNYGYTF
d_call: TRBD2; v_call: TRBV14; j_call: TRBJ2-1; clone_size: .; cdr3_nt: TGTGCCAGCAGCGATACTAGCGGGATGGGGCAGTTCTTC; cdr3_aa: CASSDTSGMGQFF
d_call: .; v_call: TRBV19; j_call: TRBJ2-1; clone_size: .; cdr3_nt: TGTGCCAGTAGTATCTGGGAATATGAGCAGTTCTTC; cdr3_aa: CASSIWEYEQFF
d_call: .; v_call: TRBV19; j_call: TRBJ2-7; clone_size: .; cdr3_nt: TGTGCCAGTAGTTCCGGGACCACCGGATACGAGCAGTACTTC; cdr3_aa: CASSSGTTGYEQYF